This is a list of T cell receptor beta chains from one sample in a study of identical twins. A single record per CDR3 protein comes from TCRdb applying MiXCR to the 5' RACE reads. The table records 700,000 or so distinct CDR3 sequences, less than 10% of them present only once. The data were also submitted as part of a second study, on yellow fever vaccine responses in identical twins.

Sequencing was carried out using PBMCs. The receptor source for this set is a woman under 30 in good health. Each CDR3 is given without its conserved first and last residue.

J gene,V gene,CDR3 protein
TRBJ1-1,TRBV27,ASSIFRNTEAF
TRBJ1-1,TRBV7-9,ASSRPTGSNTEAF
TRBJ1-2,TRBV3-1,ASRSDRTGSAYGYT
TRBJ2-1,TRBV7-2,ASSLGSLAGLNEQF
TRBJ1-1,TRBV10-3,AISWGTEAF
TRBJ2-2,TRBV7-3,ASSPLSGVGGELF
TRBJ2-7,TRBV15,ATSSRRGGPRAEQY
TRBJ1-1,TRBV5-1,ASSSETRGGTEAF
TRBJ1-5,TRBV5-1,ASSPQGAGQPQH
TRBJ2-1,TRBV4-3,ASSQDGQGGINEQF
TRBJ1-1,TRBV10-3,AISVLGSTIY
TRBJ2-2,TRBV29-1,SVAGNTGELF
TRBJ2-3,TRBV5-1,ASSYRRLAGSTDTQY
TRBJ1-1,TRBV6-2/TRBV6-3,ASSYRGGVTDTEAF
TRBJ2-7,TRBV7-2,ASRLDLARTYEQY
TRBJ2-3,TRBV21-1,ASSKEVGDTQY
TRBJ1-6,TRBV6-1,ASSQGGGTGSSYNSPLH
TRBJ2-3,TRBV4-3,ASSRSLAFTDTQY
TRBJ2-7,TRBV20-1,SARSREPTSLYEQY
TRBJ2-7,TRBV11-1,ATVGTGGNEQY
TRBJ2-2,TRBV5-5,ASSRDTATGELF
TRBJ2-2,TRBV5-1,ASSSPETSRGELF